This TCR beta chain is drawn from a study of CD8+CD57+ T cells in acquired aplastic anemia. In the study overall: Each DNA sample taken from sorted CD4+ and CD8+ cells came to around 3.4 ug on average.

Genomic DNA templated the TCR beta VDJ and CDR3 profiling. TCRdb ran MiXCR on the reads and lists one entry per CDR3 protein. The sample gives around 430,000 distinct CDR3 sequences, roughly 34% of which show up once; less than 0.85% is in the top ten. Germline lookup yields CDR1 DFQATT and CDR2 SNEGSKA (reference sequence). This CDR3 comprises 13 residues. Trimming stripped 3 bases from V and 2 bases from J, with 10 bases between. Study-level findings and limits: Comparison of patients with controls identified around 31 shared CD8+ CDR3 sequences. With respect to CD8+ Simpson's diversity, patients and controls did not differ significantly.

This clonotype was found many times. Its antigen is currently unknown. By flow cytometry, patients selected for sequencing had shown an expansion of CD8+CD57+ cells. Each patient carried a diagnosis of severe acquired aplastic anemia. Sequencing was performed on sorted CD4+, CD8+, or CD8+CD57+ T cells (not recorded which) from PBMCs. J is TRBJ1-2 and V is TRBV20-1; possibly TRBD1 for D (5 bases). This receptor was identified in a human donor with aplastic anemia. CDR3 sequence: CSASRGGNYGYTF. The CDR3 DNA reads as TGCAGTGCTAGCCGGGGGGGGAACTATGGCTACACCTTC.